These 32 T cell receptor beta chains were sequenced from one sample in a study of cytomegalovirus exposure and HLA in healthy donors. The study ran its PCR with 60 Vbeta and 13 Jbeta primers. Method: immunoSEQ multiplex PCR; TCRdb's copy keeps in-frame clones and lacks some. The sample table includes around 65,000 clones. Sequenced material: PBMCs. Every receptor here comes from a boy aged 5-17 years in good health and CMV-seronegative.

The CDR3 region is CATGQGDQPQHF. Here the CDR3 DNA reads TGTGCCACCGGACAGGGTGATCAGCCCCAGCATTTT. The V and J genes are TRBV2 and TRBJ1-5; TRBD1 matches 8 bases. The CDR3 has 12 amino acids. With 10 bases clipped from V and 5 bases from J, the junction kept 4 bases outside the gene matches. CDR1 is SNHLY and CDR2 is FYNNEI in the germline V gene. The full variable domain, rest sourced from reference TRBV2 and TRBJ1-5, is EPEVTQTPSHQVTQMGQEVILRCVPISNHLYFYWYRQILGQKVEFLVSFYNNEISEKSEIFDDQFSVERPDGSNFTLKIRSTKLEDSAMYFCATGQGDQPQHFGDGTRLSIL.

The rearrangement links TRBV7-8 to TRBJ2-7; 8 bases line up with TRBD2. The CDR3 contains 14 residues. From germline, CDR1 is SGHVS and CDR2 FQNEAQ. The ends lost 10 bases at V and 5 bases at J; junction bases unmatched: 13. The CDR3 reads CAILHPGGGDEQYF. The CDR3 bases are TGTGCCATACTCCACCCGGGGGGGGGCGACGAGCAGTACTTC.

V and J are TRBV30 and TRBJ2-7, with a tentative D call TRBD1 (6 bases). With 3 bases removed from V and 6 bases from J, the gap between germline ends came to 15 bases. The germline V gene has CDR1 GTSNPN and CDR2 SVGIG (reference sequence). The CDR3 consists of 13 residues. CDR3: CAWRNTGSSEQYF. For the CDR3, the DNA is TGTGCCTGGAGGAACACAGGGAGTAGCGAGCAGTACTTC.

The CDR3 coding sequence is TGTGCCAGCAGCCTTCGGACAGGGACTAGCACAGATACGCAGTATTTT. This gives the protein CASSLRTGTSTDTQYF. The V call is TRBV7-6, the J call TRBJ2-3; TRBD1 matches 8 bases. Trimming took 5 bases from V and 0 from J; bases not matched to a gene: 7. This CDR3 region has 16 residues. In germline, CDR1 is SGHVS, CDR2 FNYEAQ.

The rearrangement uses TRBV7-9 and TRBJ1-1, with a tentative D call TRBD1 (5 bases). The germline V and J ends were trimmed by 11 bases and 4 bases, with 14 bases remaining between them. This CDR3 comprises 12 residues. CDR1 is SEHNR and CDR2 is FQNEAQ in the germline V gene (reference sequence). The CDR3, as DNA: TGTGCCCACGGGGGGTCCAGCACTGAAGCTTTCTTT. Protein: CAHGGSSTEAFF. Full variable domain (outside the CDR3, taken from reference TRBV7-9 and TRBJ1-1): DTGVSQNPRHKITKRGQNVTFRCDPISEHNRLYWYRQTLGQGPEFLTYFQNEAQLEKSRLLSDRFSAERPKGSFSTLEIQRTEQGDSAMYLCAHGGSSTEAFFGQGTRLTVV.

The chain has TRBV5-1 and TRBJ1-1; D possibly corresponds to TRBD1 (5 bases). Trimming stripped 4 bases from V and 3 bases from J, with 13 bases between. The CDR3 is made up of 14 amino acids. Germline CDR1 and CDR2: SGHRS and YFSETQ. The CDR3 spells CASSPWGGDTEAFF. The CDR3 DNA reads TGCGCCAGCAGCCCATGGGGGGGGGACACTGAAGCTTTCTTT.

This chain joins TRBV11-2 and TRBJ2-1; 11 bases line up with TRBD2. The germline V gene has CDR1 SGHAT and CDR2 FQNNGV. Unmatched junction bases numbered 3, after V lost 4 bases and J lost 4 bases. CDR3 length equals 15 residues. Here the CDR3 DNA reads TGTGCCAGCAGCTCGGGACTAGCGGAATACAATGAGCAGTTCTTC. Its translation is CASSSGLAEYNEQFF.

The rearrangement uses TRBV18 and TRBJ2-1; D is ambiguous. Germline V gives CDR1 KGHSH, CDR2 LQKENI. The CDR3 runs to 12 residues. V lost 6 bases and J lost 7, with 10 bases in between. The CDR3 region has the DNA TGTGCCAGCTCGCCAACTATGAATGAGCAGTTCTTC. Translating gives CASSPTMNEQFF.

DNA of the CDR3: TGTGCCTGGAGTGAACAGGGGGCACGGCAGCCCCAGCATTTT. Protein product: CAWSEQGARQPQHF. This rearrangement joins TRBV30 to TRBJ1-5; 9 bases are shared with TRBD1. Germline CDR1 reads GTSNPN; CDR2 reads SVGIG (reference sequence). V was pared by 1 base and J by 7 bases, with 5 bases of the junction left unmatched. This CDR3 contains 14 residues.

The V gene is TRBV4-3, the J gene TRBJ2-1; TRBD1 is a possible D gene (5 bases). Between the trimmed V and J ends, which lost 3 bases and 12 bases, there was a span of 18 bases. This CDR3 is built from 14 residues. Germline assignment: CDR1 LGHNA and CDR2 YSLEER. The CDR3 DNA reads TGCGCCAGCAGCCATACAGGTGACCGAAGGGGGCAGTTCTTC. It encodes CASSHTGDRRGQFF.

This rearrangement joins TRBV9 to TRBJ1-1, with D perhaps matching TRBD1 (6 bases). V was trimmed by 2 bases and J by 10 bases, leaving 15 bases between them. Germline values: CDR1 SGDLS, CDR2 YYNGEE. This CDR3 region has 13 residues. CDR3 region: CASSVGRDKRAFF. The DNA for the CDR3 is TGTGCCAGCAGCGTGGGTCGGGACAAGAGAGCTTTCTTT. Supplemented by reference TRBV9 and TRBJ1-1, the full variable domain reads DSGVTQTPKHLITATGQRVTLRCSPRSGDLSVYWYQQSLDQGLQFLIQYYNGEERAKGNILERFSAQQFPDLHSELNLSSLELGDSALYFCASSVGRDKRAFFGQGTRLTVV.

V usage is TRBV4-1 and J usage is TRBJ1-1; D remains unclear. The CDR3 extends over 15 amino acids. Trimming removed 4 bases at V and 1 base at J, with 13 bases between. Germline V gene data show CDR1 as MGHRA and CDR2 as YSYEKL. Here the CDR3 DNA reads TGCGCCAGCAGCCCGCCCGCCCGGGGGAACACTGAAGCTTTCTTT. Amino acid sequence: CASSPPARGNTEAFF.

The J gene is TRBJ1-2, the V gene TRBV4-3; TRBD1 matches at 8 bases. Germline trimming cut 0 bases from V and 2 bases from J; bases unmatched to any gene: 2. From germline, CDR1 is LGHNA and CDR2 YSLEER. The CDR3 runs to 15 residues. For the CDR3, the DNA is TGCGCCAGCAGCCAAGACCAGGGGGCAAACTATGGCTACACCTTC. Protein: CASSQDQGANYGYTF.

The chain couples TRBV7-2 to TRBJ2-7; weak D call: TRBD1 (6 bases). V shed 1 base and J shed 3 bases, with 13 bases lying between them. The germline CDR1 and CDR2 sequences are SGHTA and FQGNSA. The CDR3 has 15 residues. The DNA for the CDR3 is TGTGCCAGCAGCTTAGTCGGCCAGGGGATCTACGAGCAGTACTTC. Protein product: CASSLVGQGIYEQYF.

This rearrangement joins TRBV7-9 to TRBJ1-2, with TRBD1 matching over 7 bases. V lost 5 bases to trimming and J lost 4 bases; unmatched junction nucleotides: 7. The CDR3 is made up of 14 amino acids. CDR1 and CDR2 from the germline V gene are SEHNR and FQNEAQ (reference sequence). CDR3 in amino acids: CASSPSGQSYGYTF. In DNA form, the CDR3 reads TGTGCCAGCAGCCCCTCGGGACAGTCCTATGGCTACACCTTC.

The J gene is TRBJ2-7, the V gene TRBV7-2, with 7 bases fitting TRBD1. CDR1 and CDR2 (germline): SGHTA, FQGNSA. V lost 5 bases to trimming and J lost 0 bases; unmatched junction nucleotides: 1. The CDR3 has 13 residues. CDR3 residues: CASSRDSSYEQYF. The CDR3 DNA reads TGTGCCAGCAGCCGGGACAGCTCCTACGAGCAGTACTTC. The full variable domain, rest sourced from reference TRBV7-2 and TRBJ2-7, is GAGVSQSPSNKVTEKGKDVELRCDPISGHTALYWYRQSLGQGLEFLIYFQGNSAPDKSGLPSDRFSAERTGGSVSTLTIQRTQQEDSAVYLCASSRDSSYEQYFGPGTRLTVT.

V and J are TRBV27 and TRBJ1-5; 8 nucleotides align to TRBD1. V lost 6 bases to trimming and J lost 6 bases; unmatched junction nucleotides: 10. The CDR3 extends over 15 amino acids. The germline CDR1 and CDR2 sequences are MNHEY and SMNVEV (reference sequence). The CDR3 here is CASRDGQGGFQPQHF. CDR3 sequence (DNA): TGTGCCAGCAGAGATGGACAGGGAGGGTTTCAGCCCCAGCATTTT.

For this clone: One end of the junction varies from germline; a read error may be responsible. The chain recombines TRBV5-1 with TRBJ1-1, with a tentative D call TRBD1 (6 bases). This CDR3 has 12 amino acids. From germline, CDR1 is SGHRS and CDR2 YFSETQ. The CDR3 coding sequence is TGCGCCAGCAGTTTGGACAGATCTGAAGCTTTCTTT. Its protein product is CASSLDRSEAFF.

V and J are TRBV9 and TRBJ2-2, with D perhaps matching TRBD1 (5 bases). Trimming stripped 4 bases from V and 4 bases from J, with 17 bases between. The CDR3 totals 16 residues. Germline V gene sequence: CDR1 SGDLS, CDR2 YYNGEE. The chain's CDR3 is CASSPLGAGPTGELFF. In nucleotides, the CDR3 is TGTGCCAGCAGCCCTTTAGGGGCAGGGCCCACCGGGGAGCTGTTTTTT.

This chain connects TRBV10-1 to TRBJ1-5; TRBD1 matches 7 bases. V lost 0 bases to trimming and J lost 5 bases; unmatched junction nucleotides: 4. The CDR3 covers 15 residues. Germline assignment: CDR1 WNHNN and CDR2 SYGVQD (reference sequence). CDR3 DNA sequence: TGCGCCAGCAGTGAGTCGGGTACAGGGGATCAGCCCCAGCATTTT. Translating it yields CASSESGTGDQPQHF.

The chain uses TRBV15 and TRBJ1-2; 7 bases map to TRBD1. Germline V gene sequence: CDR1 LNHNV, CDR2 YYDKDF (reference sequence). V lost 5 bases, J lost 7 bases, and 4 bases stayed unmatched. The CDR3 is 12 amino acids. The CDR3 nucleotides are TGTGCCACCAGCGCTGACAGGGTTGGCTACACCTTC. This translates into CATSADRVGYTF.

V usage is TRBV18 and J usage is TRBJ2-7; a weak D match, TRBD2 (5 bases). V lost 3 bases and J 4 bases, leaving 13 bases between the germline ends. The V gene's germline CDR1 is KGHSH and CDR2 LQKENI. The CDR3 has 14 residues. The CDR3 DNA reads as TGTGCCAGCTCACCGGGAGAAACCGGATACGAGCAGTACTTC. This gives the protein CASSPGETGYEQYF.

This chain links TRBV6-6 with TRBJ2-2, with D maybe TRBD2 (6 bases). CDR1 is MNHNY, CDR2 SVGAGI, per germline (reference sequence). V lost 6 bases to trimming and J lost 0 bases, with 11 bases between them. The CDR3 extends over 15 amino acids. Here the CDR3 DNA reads TGTGCCAGCAGGACGGGGGATACGAACACCGGGGAGCTGTTTTTT. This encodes CASRTGDTNTGELFF.

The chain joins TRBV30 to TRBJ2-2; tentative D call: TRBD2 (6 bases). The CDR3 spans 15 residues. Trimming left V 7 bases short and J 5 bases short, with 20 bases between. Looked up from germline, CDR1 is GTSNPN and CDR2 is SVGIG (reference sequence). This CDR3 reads CALLSSALITGELFF. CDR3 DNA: TGTGCCTTACTATCTAGCGCCCTTATTACCGGGGAGCTGTTTTTT.

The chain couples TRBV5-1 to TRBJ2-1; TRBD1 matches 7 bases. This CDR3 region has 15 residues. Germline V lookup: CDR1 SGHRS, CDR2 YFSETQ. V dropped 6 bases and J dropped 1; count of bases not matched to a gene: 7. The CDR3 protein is CASTLQGVSYNEQFF. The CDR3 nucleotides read TGCGCCAGCACCCTTCAGGGGGTATCCTACAATGAGCAGTTCTTC.

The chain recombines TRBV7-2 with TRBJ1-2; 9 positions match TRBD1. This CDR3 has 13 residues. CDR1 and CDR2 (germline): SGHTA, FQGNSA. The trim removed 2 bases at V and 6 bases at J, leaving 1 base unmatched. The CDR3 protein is CASSLRDRDGYTF. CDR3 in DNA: TGTGCCAGCAGCTTACGGGACAGGGATGGCTACACCTTC.

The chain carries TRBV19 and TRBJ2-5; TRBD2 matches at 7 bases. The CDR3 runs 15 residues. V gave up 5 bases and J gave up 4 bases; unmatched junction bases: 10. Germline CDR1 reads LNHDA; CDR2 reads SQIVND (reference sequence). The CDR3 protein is CASSHSGESGETQYF. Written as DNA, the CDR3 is TGTGCCAGTAGTCACAGCGGGGAGAGCGGAGAGACCCAGTACTTC.

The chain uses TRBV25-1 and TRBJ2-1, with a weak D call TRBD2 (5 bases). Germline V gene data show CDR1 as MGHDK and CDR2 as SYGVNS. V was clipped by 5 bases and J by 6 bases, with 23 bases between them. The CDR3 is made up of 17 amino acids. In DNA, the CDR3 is TGTGCCAGCAGTCCCCCTAGTCGAGAGGGTGGGCCCAATGAGCAGTTCTTC. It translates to CASSPPSREGGPNEQFF.

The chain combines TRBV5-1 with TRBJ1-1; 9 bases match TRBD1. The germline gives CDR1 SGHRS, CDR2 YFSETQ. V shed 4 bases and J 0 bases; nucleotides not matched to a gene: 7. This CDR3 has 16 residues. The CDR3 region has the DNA TGCGCCAGCAGCCCTAGGACAGGGGACATGAACACTGAAGCTTTCTTT. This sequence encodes CASSPRTGDMNTEAFF.

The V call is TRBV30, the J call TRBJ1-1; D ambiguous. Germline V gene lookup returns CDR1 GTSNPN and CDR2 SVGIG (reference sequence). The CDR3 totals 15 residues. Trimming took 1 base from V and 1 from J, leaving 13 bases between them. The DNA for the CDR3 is TGTGCCTGGAGTGGATCCCGACGGGAGAACACTGAAGCTTTCTTT. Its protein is CAWSGSRRENTEAFF.

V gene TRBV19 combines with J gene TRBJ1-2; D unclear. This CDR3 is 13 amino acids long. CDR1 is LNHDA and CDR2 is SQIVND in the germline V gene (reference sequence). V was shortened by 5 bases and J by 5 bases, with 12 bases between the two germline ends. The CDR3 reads CASSSGSQYGYTF. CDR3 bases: TGTGCCAGTAGTTCGGGGTCCCAGTATGGCTACACCTTC.

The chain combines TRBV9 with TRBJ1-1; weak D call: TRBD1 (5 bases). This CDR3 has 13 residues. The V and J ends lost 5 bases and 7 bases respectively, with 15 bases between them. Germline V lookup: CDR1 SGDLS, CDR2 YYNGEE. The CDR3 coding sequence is TGTGCCAGCAGGGGGGGGAACGAAGTTGAAGCTTTCTTT. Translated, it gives CASRGGNEVEAFF.